This T cell receptor beta chain was documented in a study of identical twins. This clonotype was counted many times. The target antigen is unknown. A universal primer site was added by template switching, and unique molecular identifiers were carried by the cDNA. In TCRdb, the 5' RACE reads were re-called with MiXCR into one record per CDR3 protein. In the table there are about 100,000 distinct CDR3 sequences, 5.9% of which are singletons. The CDR3 is made up of 15 amino acids. V was cut by 0 bases and J by 5 bases, with 10 bases left in between. Germline V gene data show CDR1 as MNHEY and CDR2 as SVGAGI. Study-wide results and caveats: Invariant MAIT and iNKT cells could partly confound zero-insertion analyses. Insertion counts were lower in abundant cord blood beta clonotypes, a trend that memory repertoires did not show. The analysis was cross-sectional rather than longitudinal within donors.

The genes are TRBV6-5 and TRBJ2-2; possible D gene TRBD2, 6 bases. The sample was memory T cells sorted from blood. This TCR came from a woman in her 50s in good health. Here the CDR3 DNA reads TGTGCCAGCAGTTACTCACCGGGAGATACCGGGGAGCTGTTTTTT. The encoded protein is CASSYSPGDTGELFF.